What follows are 17 T cell receptor beta chains derived from one specimen sequenced in a study of control samples from healthy donors and cancer patients. Here immunoSEQ multiplex PCR was the method, and the copy in TCRdb shows in-frame clones only, minus some. The table lists tens of thousands of clones, roughly 77% of them singletons. The sequenced sample consisted of formalin-fixed, paraffin-embedded tissue. The source is a male donor with melanoma.

The chain has TRBV30 and TRBJ1-3; no clear D gene. The germline CDR1 and CDR2 sequences are GTSNPN and SVGIG (reference sequence). CDR3 size: 12 residues. V was clipped by 0 bases and J by 1 base, with 1 base between them. CDR3 amino acids: CAWSVSGNTIYF. The CDR3 nucleotides read TGTGCCTGGAGTGTTTCTGGAAACACCATATATTTT.

A single count supports this clone. The chain couples TRBV2 to TRBJ2-7; 11 positions agree with TRBD2. The CDR3 totals 14 residues. CDR1 and CDR2 from the germline V gene are SNHLY and FYNNEI. The junction had 5 bases not matched to a gene; V was cut back by 4 bases and J by 6 bases. The CDR3 sequence: CASSGVAGGGEQYF. CDR3 DNA sequence: TGTGCCAGCAGTGGCGTAGCGGGAGGGGGCGAGCAGTACTTC.

By share of the sample, this clone is medium-sized. The chain links TRBV7-7 to TRBJ2-1; no definite D call. Germline V gives CDR1 SSHAT, CDR2 FNYEAQ (reference sequence). The CDR3 covers 13 residues. With 0 bases removed from V and 9 bases from J, the gap between germline ends came to 9 bases. For the CDR3, the DNA is TGTGCCAGCAGCTTAGCCCCCTCCAGTGAGCAGTTCTTC. Translating it yields CASSLAPSSEQFF.

The chain employs TRBV10-3 and TRBJ2-7, with D unclear. This CDR3 is 14 amino acids long. V lost 4 bases and J 0 bases, leaving 10 bases between the germline ends. Germline V gives CDR1 ENHRY, CDR2 SYGVKD. This chain's CDR3 is CAISAAHNSYEQYF. For the CDR3, the DNA is TGTGCCATCAGTGCGGCGCACAACTCCTACGAGCAGTACTTC.

This clone was seen just once. The chain is built from TRBV28 and TRBJ1-5; D remains ambiguous. The CDR3 runs 14 residues. Looked up from germline, CDR1 is MDHEN and CDR2 is SYDVKM. Trimming left V 8 bases short and J 4 bases short, with 15 bases between. In DNA, the CDR3 is TGTGCCAGCCTTTTGACTGCACCAAATCAGCCCCAGCATTTT. Residues: CASLLTAPNQPQHF.

The table lists this clone with a few counts. The chain couples TRBV5-4 to TRBJ2-5; D is undetermined. The germline V gene has CDR1 SGHNT and CDR2 YYREEE (reference sequence). The CDR3 has 15 residues. Trimming cost V 0 bases and J 5 bases, with 14 bases left between them. The chain's CDR3 is CASSLGGSKAETQYF. The CDR3 DNA reads as TGTGCCAGCAGCTTGGGGGGATCAAAGGCTGAGACCCAGTACTTC.

The gene calls are TRBV11-1 and TRBJ2-7; 8 positions match TRBD1. CDR3 length: 13 residues. Germline V gene lookup returns CDR1 SGHAT and CDR2 FQDESV (reference sequence). With 5 bases clipped from V and 3 bases from J, the junction kept 3 bases outside the gene matches. CDR3 amino acids: CASSATGGYEQYF. The CDR3 bases are TGTGCCAGCAGCGCTACAGGGGGCTACGAGCAGTACTTC.

The chain has TRBV7-6 and TRBJ2-5, with 11 bases lining up with TRBD1. CDR3 length equals 15 residues. CDR1 and CDR2 from the germline V gene are SGHVS and FNYEAQ. V lost 5 bases to trimming and J lost 4 bases; unmatched junction nucleotides: 6. CDR3 residues: CASSGGTGGGETQYF. The CDR3 region has the DNA TGTGCCAGCAGCGGAGGGACAGGGGGTGGAGAGACCCAGTACTTC.

This clone is deemed medium-sized. V usage is TRBV19 and J usage is TRBJ2-7, with D tentatively TRBD1 or TRBD2 (6 bases each). The CDR3 length is 14 residues. V gave up 8 bases and J gave up 5 bases, with 19 bases separating them. Looked up from germline, CDR1 is LNHDA and CDR2 is SQIVND (reference sequence). The CDR3 region is CASVSTPGAHEQYF. Here the CDR3 DNA reads TGTGCCAGTGTATCAACCCCGGGGGCCCACGAGCAGTACTTC.

This clone came up a few times. The chain employs TRBV7-3 and TRBJ2-5, with 8 bases fitting TRBD1. CDR1 and CDR2 (germline): SGHTA, FQGTGA. This CDR3 has 15 amino acids. J lost 1 base, V lost 2 bases, and 3 bases had no gene match. The CDR3 loop is CASSLSGQGQETQYF. CDR3 in DNA: TGTGCCAGCAGCTTATCAGGACAGGGCCAAGAGACCCAGTACTTC.

This clone came up once. The V gene is TRBV6-5, the J gene TRBJ1-1; possible D gene TRBD1, 5 bases. This CDR3 comprises 15 residues. Trimming left V 4 bases short and J 6 bases short, with 18 bases between. Germline assignment: CDR1 MNHEY and CDR2 SVGAGI. The CDR3 coding sequence is TGTGCCAGCAGTTCGCGGAGCCAGGGTCTCCCTGAAGCTTTCTTT. Its protein is CASSSRSQGLPEAFF.

This chain links TRBV2 with TRBJ2-7, with 10 bases that match TRBD2. CDR3 size: 13 residues. In germline, CDR1 is SNHLY, CDR2 FYNNEI. V lost 8 bases to trimming and J lost 5 bases; unmatched junction nucleotides: 6. Here the CDR3 reads CASSSGSFHEQYF. In nucleotides, the CDR3 is TGTGCCAGCTCTAGCGGGAGCTTCCACGAGCAGTACTTC. Full variable domain (rest looked up from reference TRBV2 and TRBJ2-7): EPEVTQTPSHQVTQMGQEVILRCVPISNHLYFYWYRQILGQKVEFLVSFYNNEISEKSEIFDDQFSVERPDGSNFTLKIRSTKLEDSAMYFCASSSGSFHEQYFGPGTRLTVT.

V is TRBV9 and J is TRBJ1-1; TRBD1 is a possible D gene (5 bases). V lost 2 bases to trimming and J lost 4 bases, with 15 bases between them. In germline, CDR1 is SGDLS, CDR2 YYNGEE. The CDR3 runs to 15 residues. The CDR3 is CASSVSTGQGTEAFF. DNA for the CDR3: TGTGCCAGCAGCGTTTCGACGGGGCAGGGCACTGAAGCTTTCTTT.

This clone occurred once. The chain combines TRBV5-6 with TRBJ2-3, with 7 nucleotides matching TRBD1. Per the germline V gene, CDR1 is SGHDT and CDR2 is YYEEEE. The CDR3 length is 16 residues. Trimming cost V 2 bases and J 2 bases; bases outside gene matches: 8. The CDR3 loop reads CASSLHRGDLTDTQYF. For the CDR3, the DNA is TGTGCCAGCAGCTTACACAGGGGCGATCTCACAGATACGCAGTATTTT.

The chain uses TRBV18 and TRBJ2-2; unclear D gene. The CDR3 runs 14 residues. CDR1 and CDR2 (germline): KGHSH, LQKENI. The V end was cut by 2 bases, the J end by 4 bases, with 8 bases between. CDR3 protein: CASSPGMVTGELFF. The DNA for the CDR3 is TGTGCCAGCTCACCAGGGATGGTCACCGGGGAGCTGTTTTTT.

This chain joins TRBV5-5 and TRBJ2-4; 7 bases map to TRBD1. This CDR3 comprises 16 residues. Germline V gene lookup returns CDR1 SGHKS and CDR2 YYEKEE (reference sequence). The J segment lost 2 bases and the V segment lost 0 bases, leaving 5 bases of the junction unmatched. The DNA of the CDR3 is TGTGCCAGCAGCTTGGAACAGGGGTCGCCCAAAAACATTCAGTACTTC. Translating gives CASSLEQGSPKNIQYF. The whole variable domain, remainder taken from reference TRBV5-5 and TRBJ2-4, is DAGVTQSPTHLIKTRGQQVTLRCSPISGHKSVSWYQQVLGQGPQFIFQYYEKEERGRGNFPDRFSARQFPNYSSELNVNALLLGDSALYLCASSLEQGSPKNIQYFGAGTRLSVL.

This clone was observed a handful of times. The chain joins TRBV10-2 to TRBJ1-6, with no clear D. The CDR3 covers 15 residues. V was clipped by 8 bases and J by 0 bases, with 11 bases between them. Germline assignment: CDR1 WSHSY and CDR2 SAAADI. The DNA for the CDR3 is TGCGCCAGCGTCCAGGACCGCTCCTATAATTCACCCCTCCACTTT. Translation: CASVQDRSYNSPLHF.